This entry describes one TCR beta chain. The specificity of this receptor is unknown. Base qualities are not recorded, but no much larger clone differs from it by a single base. The data were taken from a study of T cell responses to AZD1222 COVID-19 vaccine (dated by TCRdb to the early 2020s). As for the study more broadly: AZD1222 recipients given second doses at about 4 weeks or at about 12 weeks were pooled, since spike-specific TCR depth and breadth were not found to differ between the two schedules. TCR sequencing was performed for roughly 240 trial participants, of whom about 210 were given two doses of AZD1222 and 26 were given two doses of MenACWY control vaccine. Enrollment into the trials was organized by age into subgroups of 18-55, 56-69 and 70-plus years, and those subgroups contained roughly 160, 29 and 62 TCR-sequenced participants, respectively. Results the study describes overall, beyond this receptor: Participants were mostly white British and included more females than males, and it was suggested by the authors that clonal diversity may have been underestimated. The whole spike protein was spanned by vaccine-associated CD4 TCRs, and dominant responses were seen in regions 160-218 and 743-854. Conclusions about previously exposed vaccinees were limited because only a handful of AZD1222 recipients were SARS-CoV-2 seropositive at baseline. Reportedly, close to half of the unique spike-specific TCRs recognized epitopes lying outside the regions that are mutated in the B.1.351 and B.1.1.7 variants. Spike-specific TCR breadth and depth rose significantly after two AZD1222 doses compared with day 0 and with MenACWY recipients. In the small 56-69-year group, the increase in depth fell short of significance, most likely because of low power. Because no day 14 peak-response samples were available, the repertoires could be characterized only after the peak T cell response.

The meaning of the sample's time point label: baseline before first vaccination. Vaccinee samples were obtained from the UK trials COV001 and COV002, which included a single-blind randomized controlled phase 2/3 trial of AZD1222 (ChAdOx1 nCoV-19) in healthy adults. For TCRbeta chain sequencing, PBMC samples were collected from trial participants at day 0 and at day 28 after the second dose. The germline V gene specifies SGHRS as CDR1 and YFSETQ as CDR2. The junction shows trimming of 4 bases on V and 2 bases on J, and the gene matches do not reach 2 bases of it. The CDR3 numbers 14 residues from cysteine through phenylalanine. Only the CDR3 region is kept as DNA, spanning 42 bases read in frame from base 1. The CDR3 regions of human TCRbeta chains were analyzed by immunosequencing. Regarding the original processing steps: TCRs in the repertoires were matched against a reference library of SARS-CoV-2-specific TCRs that had been generated with the MIRA antigen-specificity platform. Breadth was defined as the fraction of unique TCRs that were SARS-CoV-2-associated, and depth was defined as the fraction of total T cells that were SARS-CoV-2-associated. Each spike-specific TCR was assigned to its reactive spike region and to a CD4 or CD8 class using the MIRA data. Log10-transformed breadth and depth values were compared by one-way ANOVA with Sidak's multiple comparisons tests. Not all clones reach the TCRdb copy of this immuneACCESS table, which keeps in-frame sequences only. Checked studies attribute under half of the gap to unresolved V genes and leave the rest unexplained. D and trimming were read from the DNA, whereas the V and J calls and clone size are those reported in that table. The sample profile shows approximately 130,000 clones; about 88% of them were found once. The ten largest clones capture around 30% of the sample.

The sample here was peripheral blood, taken on day 0 of AZD1222 vaccination. This receptor was identified in an adult in good health. This receptor chain uses TRBV5-1 and TRBJ2-3, with 9 bases aligning to TRBD2. The CDR3 loop reads CASSPSGDTDTQYF. The sequence in DNA is TGCGCCAGCAGCCCTAGCGGGGACACAGATACGCAGTATTTT.